This record concerns one TCR beta chain sequence. Its antigen is not known. Per the original methods: ImmunoSEQ output held junction-only sequences without quality scores, so filtering differed. The assay was immunoSEQ multiplex PCR, and TCRdb's table has in-frame clones only and misses some. From that table come the V and J calls and clone size; the DNA was used to work out D and trimming. The sample shows 650,000 to 800,000 clones, roughly 72% of them seen only once. The length of the CDR3 is 15 residues. The ends were cut back, 0 bases at V and 7 bases at J, with 14 bases in the middle. Germline CDR1 reads SGDLS; CDR2 reads YYNGEE. The data were taken from a study of shared clonotypes between healthy human individuals. Study observations and caveats: Researchers found naive subsets generally carried larger estimated richness than memory subsets.

This clonotype was sampled from a young woman in good health. V is TRBV9 and J is TRBJ2-1; D may be TRBD2 (6 bases). Material for sequencing was memory CD4+ T cells sorted from blood. Subset reported: CD45RA-negative fraction. CDR3 bases: TGTGCCAGCAGCGTAGGGGCGGGAAGGGGAAATGAGCAGTTCTTC. Protein sequence: CASSVGAGRGNEQFF.